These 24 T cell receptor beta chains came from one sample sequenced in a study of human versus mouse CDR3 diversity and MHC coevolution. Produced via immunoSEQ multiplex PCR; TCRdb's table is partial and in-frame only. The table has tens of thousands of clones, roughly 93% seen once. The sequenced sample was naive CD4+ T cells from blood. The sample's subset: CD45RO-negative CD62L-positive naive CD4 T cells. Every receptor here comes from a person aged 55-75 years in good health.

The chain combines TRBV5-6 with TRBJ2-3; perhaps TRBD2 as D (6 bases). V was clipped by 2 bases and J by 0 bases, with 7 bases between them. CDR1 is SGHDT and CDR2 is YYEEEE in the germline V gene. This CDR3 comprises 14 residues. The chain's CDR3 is CASSFGRSTDTQYF. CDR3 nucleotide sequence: TGTGCCAGCAGCTTTGGGAGGAGCACAGATACGCAGTATTTT.

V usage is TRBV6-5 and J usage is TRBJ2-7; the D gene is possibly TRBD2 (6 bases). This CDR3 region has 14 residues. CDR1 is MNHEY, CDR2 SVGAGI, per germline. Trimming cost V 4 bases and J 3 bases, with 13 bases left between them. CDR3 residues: CASSSGVKGYEQYF. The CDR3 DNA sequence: TGTGCCAGCAGTTCGGGGGTCAAGGGCTACGAGCAGTACTTC.

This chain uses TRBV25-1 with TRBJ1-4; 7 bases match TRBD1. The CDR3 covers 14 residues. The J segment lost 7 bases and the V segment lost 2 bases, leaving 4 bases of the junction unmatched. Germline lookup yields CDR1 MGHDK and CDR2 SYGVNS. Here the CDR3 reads CASSERGLGEKLFF. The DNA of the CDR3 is TGTGCCAGCAGTGAAAGGGGGCTGGGTGAAAAACTGTTTTTT.

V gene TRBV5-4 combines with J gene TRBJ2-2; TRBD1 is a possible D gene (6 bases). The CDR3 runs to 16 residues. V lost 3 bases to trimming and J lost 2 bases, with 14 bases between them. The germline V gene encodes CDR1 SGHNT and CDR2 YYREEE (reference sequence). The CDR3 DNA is TGTGCCAGCAGCTATGTTGTAGGGGGAAACACCGGGGAGCTGTTTTTT. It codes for CASSYVVGGNTGELFF. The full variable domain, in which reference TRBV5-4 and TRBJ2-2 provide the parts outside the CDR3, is ETGVTQSPTHLIKTRGQQVTLRCSSQSGHNTVSWYQQALGQGPQFIFQYYREEENGRGNFPPRFSGLQFPNYSSELNVNALELDDSALYLCASSYVVGGNTGELFFGEGSRLTVL.

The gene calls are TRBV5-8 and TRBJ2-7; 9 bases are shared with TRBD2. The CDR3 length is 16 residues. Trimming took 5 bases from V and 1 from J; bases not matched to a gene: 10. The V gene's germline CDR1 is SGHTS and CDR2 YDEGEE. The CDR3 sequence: CASSYPGLAGSYEQYF. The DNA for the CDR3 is TGTGCCAGCAGTTATCCGGGACTAGCAGGTTCCTACGAGCAGTACTTC.

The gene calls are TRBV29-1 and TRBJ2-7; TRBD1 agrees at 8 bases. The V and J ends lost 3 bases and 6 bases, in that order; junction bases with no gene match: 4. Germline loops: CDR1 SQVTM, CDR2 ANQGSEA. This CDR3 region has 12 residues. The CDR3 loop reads CSVESRGREQYF. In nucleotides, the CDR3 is TGCAGCGTTGAGTCCAGGGGGCGCGAGCAGTACTTC.

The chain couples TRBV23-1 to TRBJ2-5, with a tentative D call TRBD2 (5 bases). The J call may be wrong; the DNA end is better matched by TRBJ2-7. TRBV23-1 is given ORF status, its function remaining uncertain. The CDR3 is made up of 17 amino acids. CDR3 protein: CASSQSMDGVESYEQYF. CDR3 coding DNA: TGCGCCAGCAGTCAATCGATGGACGGGGTTGAGAGCTACGAGCAGTACTTC.

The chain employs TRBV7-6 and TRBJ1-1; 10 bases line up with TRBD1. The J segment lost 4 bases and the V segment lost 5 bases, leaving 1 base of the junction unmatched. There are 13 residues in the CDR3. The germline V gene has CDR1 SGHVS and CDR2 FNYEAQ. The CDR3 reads CASSRTGGTEAFF. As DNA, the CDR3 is TGTGCCAGCAGCCGGACAGGGGGCACTGAAGCTTTCTTT.

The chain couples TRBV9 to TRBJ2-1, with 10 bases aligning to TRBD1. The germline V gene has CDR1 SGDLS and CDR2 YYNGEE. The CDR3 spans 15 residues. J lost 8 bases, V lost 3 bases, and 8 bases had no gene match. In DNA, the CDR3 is TGTGCCAGCAGCGCCTCGGGACAGGGGATCCATGAGCAGTTCTTC. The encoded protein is CASSASGQGIHEQFF.

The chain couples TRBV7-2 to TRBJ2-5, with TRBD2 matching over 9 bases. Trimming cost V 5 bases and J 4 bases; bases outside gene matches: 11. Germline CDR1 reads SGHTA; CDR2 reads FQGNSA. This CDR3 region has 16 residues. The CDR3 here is CASSPVSAGGGETQYF. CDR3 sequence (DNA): TGTGCCAGCAGCCCGGTTAGTGCGGGAGGGGGAGAGACCCAGTACTTC. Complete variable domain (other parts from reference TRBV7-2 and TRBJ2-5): GAGVSQSPSNKVTEKGKDVELRCDPISGHTALYWYRQSLGQGLEFLIYFQGNSAPDKSGLPSDRFSAERTGGSVSTLTIQRTQQEDSAVYLCASSPVSAGGGETQYFGPGTRLLVL.

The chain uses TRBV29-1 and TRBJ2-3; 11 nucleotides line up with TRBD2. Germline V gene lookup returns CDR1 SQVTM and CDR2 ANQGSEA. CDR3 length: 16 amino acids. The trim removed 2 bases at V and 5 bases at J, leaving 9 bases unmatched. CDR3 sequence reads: CSVEIGTSGSIDTQYF. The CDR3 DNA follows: TGCAGCGTTGAAATCGGTACTAGCGGGAGTATAGATACGCAGTATTTT.

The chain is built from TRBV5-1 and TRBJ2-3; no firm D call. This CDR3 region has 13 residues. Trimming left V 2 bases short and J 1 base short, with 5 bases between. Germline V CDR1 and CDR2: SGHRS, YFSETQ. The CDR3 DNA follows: TGCGCCAGCAGCTTCGGAGGCACAGATACGCAGTATTTT. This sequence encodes CASSFGGTDTQYF. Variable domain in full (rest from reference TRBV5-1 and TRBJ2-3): KAGVTQTPRYLIKTRGQQVTLSCSPISGHRSVSWYQQTPGQGLQFLFEYFSETQRNKGNFPGRFSGRQFSNSRSEMNVSTLELGDSALYLCASSFGGTDTQYFGPGTRLTVL.

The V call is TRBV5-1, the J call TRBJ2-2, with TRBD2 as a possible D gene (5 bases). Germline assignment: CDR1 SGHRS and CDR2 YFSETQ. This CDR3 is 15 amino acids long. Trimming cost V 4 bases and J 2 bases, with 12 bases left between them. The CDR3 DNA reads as TGCGCCAGCAGCCGGGGTGGGCTAAACACCGGGGAGCTGTTTTTT. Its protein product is CASSRGGLNTGELFF.

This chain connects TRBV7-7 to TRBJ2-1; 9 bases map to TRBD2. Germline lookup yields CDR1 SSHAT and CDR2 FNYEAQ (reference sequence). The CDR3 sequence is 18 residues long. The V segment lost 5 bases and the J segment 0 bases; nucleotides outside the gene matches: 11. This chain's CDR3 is CASSPLAGALYSYNEQFF. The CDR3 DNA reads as TGTGCCAGCAGCCCCTTAGCGGGAGCCCTCTACTCCTACAATGAGCAGTTCTTC.

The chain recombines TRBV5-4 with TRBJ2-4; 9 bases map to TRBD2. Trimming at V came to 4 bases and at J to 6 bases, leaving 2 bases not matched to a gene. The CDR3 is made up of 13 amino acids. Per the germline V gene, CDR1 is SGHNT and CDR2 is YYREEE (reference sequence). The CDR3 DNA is TGTGCCAGCAGCCTTAGCGGGGGAAACATTCAGTACTTC. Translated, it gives CASSLSGGNIQYF.

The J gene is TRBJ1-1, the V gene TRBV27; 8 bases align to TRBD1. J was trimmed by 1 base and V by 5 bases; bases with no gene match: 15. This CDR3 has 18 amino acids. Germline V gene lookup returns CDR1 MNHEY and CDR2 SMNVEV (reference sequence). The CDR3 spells CASSPTHRGFGGNTEAFF. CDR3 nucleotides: TGTGCCAGCAGTCCAACCCACAGGGGGTTTGGTGGGAACACTGAAGCTTTCTTT.

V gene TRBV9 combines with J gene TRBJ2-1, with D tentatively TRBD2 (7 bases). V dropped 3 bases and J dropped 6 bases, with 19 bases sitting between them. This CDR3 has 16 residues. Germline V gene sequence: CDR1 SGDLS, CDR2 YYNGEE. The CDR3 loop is CASSETVTRGGNEQFF. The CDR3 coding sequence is TGTGCCAGCAGCGAAACTGTGACTAGGGGGGGCAATGAGCAGTTCTTC.

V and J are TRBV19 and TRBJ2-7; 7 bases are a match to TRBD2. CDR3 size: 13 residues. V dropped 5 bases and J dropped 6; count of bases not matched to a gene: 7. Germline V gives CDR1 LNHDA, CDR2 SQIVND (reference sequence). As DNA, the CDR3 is TGTGCCAGTAGTTCGCGGGGCGGGGGCGAGCAGTACTTC. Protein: CASSSRGGGEQYF.

This CDR3 is CASGGGRTNQPQHF. The CDR3 nucleotides read TGTGCCAGCGGGGGAGGGAGGACCAATCAGCCCCAGCATTTT. The rearrangement joins TRBV2 to TRBJ1-5; D is possibly TRBD1 (5 bases). The CDR3 covers 14 residues. The ends were cut back, 8 bases at V and 3 bases at J, with 14 bases in the middle. CDR1 and CDR2 from the germline V gene are SNHLY and FYNNEI.

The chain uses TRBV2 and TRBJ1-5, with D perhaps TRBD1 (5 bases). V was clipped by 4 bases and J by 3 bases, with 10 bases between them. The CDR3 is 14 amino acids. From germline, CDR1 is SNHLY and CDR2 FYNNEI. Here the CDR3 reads CASSGTSHNQPQHF. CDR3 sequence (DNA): TGTGCCAGCAGTGGGACAAGCCACAATCAGCCCCAGCATTTT.

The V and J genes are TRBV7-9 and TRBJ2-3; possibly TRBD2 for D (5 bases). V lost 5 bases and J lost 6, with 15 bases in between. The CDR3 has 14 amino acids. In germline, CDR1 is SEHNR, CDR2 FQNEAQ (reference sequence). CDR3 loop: CASSPAAPGDTQYF. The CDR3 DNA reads TGTGCCAGCAGCCCGGCGGCACCGGGGGATACGCAGTATTTT.

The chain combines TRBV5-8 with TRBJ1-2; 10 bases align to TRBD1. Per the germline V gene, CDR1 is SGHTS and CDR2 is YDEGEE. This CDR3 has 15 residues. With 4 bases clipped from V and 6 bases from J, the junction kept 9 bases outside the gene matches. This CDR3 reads CASSPTGGAWDGYTF. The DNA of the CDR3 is TGTGCCAGCAGCCCGACAGGGGGCGCCTGGGATGGCTACACCTTC.

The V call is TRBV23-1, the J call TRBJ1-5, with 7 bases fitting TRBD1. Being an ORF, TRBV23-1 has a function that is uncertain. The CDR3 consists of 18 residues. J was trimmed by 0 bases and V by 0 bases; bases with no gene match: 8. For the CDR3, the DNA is TGCGCCAGCAGTCAATCAGGGGGCCCCTCCTATAGCAATCAGCCCCAGCATTTT. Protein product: CASSQSGGPSYSNQPQHF.

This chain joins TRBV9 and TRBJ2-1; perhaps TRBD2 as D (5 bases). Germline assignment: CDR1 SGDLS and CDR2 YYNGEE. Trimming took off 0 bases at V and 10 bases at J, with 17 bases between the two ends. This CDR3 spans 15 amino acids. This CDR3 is CASSVDSLAPGEQFF. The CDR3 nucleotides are TGTGCCAGCAGCGTAGACTCTTTAGCTCCGGGAGAGCAGTTCTTC.